A selection of T cell receptor beta chains follows, all from one sample in a study of blood T cell repertoires in COVID-19. Data came from immunoSEQ multiplex PCR; TCRdb stores just in-frame clones and leaves some out. The sample carries about 130,000 clones, approximately 83% recorded once. The sample consisted of peripheral blood. These TCRs come from a woman of 80 years or more with acute or convalescent COVID-19. The CDR3 runs from the conserved cysteine through the conserved F or W. D genes are given only for firm matches. Clone size is stated in some rows and not others, as once, few, many or a class when expanded.

TRBJ2-7 TRBV6-5 - few 12 TGTGCCAGCAGTTCAAACAGGGCCGAGCAGTACTTC CASSSNRAEQYF
TRBJ1-5 TRBV7-8 - - 16 TGTGCCAGCAGCTTAGTATCGGGGGTGGGGAATCAGCCCCAGCATTTT CASSLVSGVGNQPQHF
TRBJ1-1 TRBV5-6 - - 16 TGTGCCAGCAGCCTGCGCTGGCGGGGGTGGGCCACTGAAGCTTTCTTT CASSLRWRGWATEAFF
TRBJ1-1 TRBV10-3 - - 12 TGTGCCATCACAGGGGTAGTCACTGAAGCTTTCTTT CAITGVVTEAFF
TRBJ1-1 TRBV2 TRBD1 - 13 TGTGCCAGCAGATTAGACAGGGATTCTGAAGCTTTCTTT CASRLDRDSEAFF
TRBJ1-4 TRBV5-1 - - 15 TGCGCCAGCAGCTTGTTCCGGGGAACTAATGAAAAACTGTTTTTT CASSLFRGTNEKLFF
TRBJ1-4 TRBV2 TRBD1 once 15 TGTGCCAGCACGACAGGGGTAACGACTAATGAAAAACTGTTTTTT CASTTGVTTNEKLFF
TRBJ2-3 TRBV9 TRBD2 - 16 TGTGCCAGCAGCGCTCGAGCGGGGGGGCCCACAGATACGCAGTATTTT CASSARAGGPTDTQYF
TRBJ1-2 TRBV27 TRBD1 - 16 TGTGCCAGCAGATTAAAACCGGGACAGGGGGCCTATGGCTACACCTTC CASRLKPGQGAYGYTF
TRBJ1-3 TRBV5-6 - - 16 TGTGCCAGCAGCTTGTTAACAGTCCAATGGGGAAACACCATATATTTT CASSLLTVQWGNTIYF
TRBJ1-1 TRBV7-9 TRBD1 - 15 TGTGCCAGCAGCCCCCGGGACAGGGAGAACACTGAAGCTTTCTTT CASSPRDRENTEAFF
TRBJ2-1 TRBV27 - once 16 TGTGCCAGCAGTTATAATTTCCTCTTGAACAGGGATGAGCAGTTCTTC CASSYNFLLNRDEQFF
TRBJ1-1 TRBV3-1/TRBV3-2 TRBD1 - 18 TGTGCCAGCAGCCAAGAGTCGTTAGGGGACAGGGGAAACACTGAAGCTTTCTTT CASSQESLGDRGNTEAFF
TRBJ1-3 TRBV20-1 TRBD1 - 15 TGCAGTGCTAGTTTCCAGGGGGGTATGGGAAACACCATATATTTT CSASFQGGMGNTIYF
TRBJ2-1 TRBV7-8 TRBD2 few 15 TGTGCCAGCAGCTCTACTAGCGGGGGATTCAATGAGCAGTTCTTC CASSSTSGGFNEQFF
TRBJ2-7 TRBV7-2 - - 15 TGTGCCAGCAGCCATCCCGGGACAAGATCCTACGAGCAGTACTTC CASSHPGTRSYEQYF
TRBJ1-1 TRBV6-5 - - 14 TGTGCCAGCACCAAGGTTCAGGAGAACACTGAAGCTTTCTTT CASTKVQENTEAFF
TRBJ1-5 TRBV7-9 - few 17 TGTGCCAGCAGCTTAGGGGGAGGGACATCGGGCAATCAGCCCCAGCATTTT CASSLGGGTSGNQPQHF
TRBJ2-7 TRBV19 - - 17 TGTGCCAGTAGTCCCCGGAGAGGGCAGGTCTACTCCTACGAGCAGTACTTC CASSPRRGQVYSYEQYF
TRBJ1-5 TRBV15 TRBD1 - 14 TGTGCCACCAGAGCCGACAGGGCCAATCAGCCCCAGCATTTT CATRADRANQPQHF
TRBJ1-2 TRBV9 - - 15 TGTGCCAGCAGCATCGGAAGAGGTGGGAGCGGGGGCTACACCTTC CASSIGRGGSGGYTF
TRBJ1-1 TRBV6-5 - few 13 TGTGCCAGCAGTTACAAGGGGGTAACTGAAGCTTTCTTT CASSYKGVTEAFF
TRBJ2-2 TRBV3-1/TRBV3-2 TRBD2 - 20 TGTGCCAGCAGCCCTCGAAGAGGGCTAGCGGGGGCCTCGAACACCGGGGAGCTGTTTTTT CASSPRRGLAGASNTGELFF
TRBJ1-1 TRBV2 TRBD1 - 16 TGTGCCAGCAGTGAAGTCAGGGGGCTAGGGAACACTGAAGCTTTCTTT CASSEVRGLGNTEAFF
TRBJ1-1 TRBV19 - - 14 TGTGCCAGTAGTATTCAGGGAGGGGACACTGAAGCTTTCTTT CASSIQGGDTEAFF
TRBJ2-1 TRBV9 TRBD1 - 15 TGTGCCAGCGGTTCAGGGGGAAGCTTTTACAATGAGCAGTTCTTC CASGSGGSFYNEQFF
TRBJ2-3 TRBV2 TRBD2 - 13 TGTGCCAGCAGGAAGGGACTAGGGGATACGCAGTATTTT CASRKGLGDTQYF
TRBJ2-1 TRBV7-2 TRBD2 - 17 TGTGCCAGCAGCTTAGGATTCGCGGGGGGCCGGCGCAATGAGCAGTTCTTC CASSLGFAGGRRNEQFF
TRBJ2-7 TRBV7-7 TRBD2 - 15 TGTGCCAGCAGCCCCCACCTTCGGGACTACTACGAGCAGTACTTC CASSPHLRDYYEQYF
TRBJ1-2 TRBV19 - once 15 TGTGCCAGTAGTGTCGGGACACCGAGGGACTATGGCTACACCTTC CASSVGTPRDYGYTF
TRBJ1-1 TRBV18 - - 13 TGTGCCAGCTCACCACTGGGGCAAAATGAAGCTTTCTTT CASSPLGQNEAFF
TRBJ1-6 TRBV5-5 TRBD1 - 16 TGTGCCAGCAGCTCGCCTCCCGGGACAGAAAATTCACCCCTCCACTTT CASSSPPGTENSPLHF
TRBJ2-2 TRBV7-3 - - 16 TGTGCCAGCAGCTTAAGGGCAGGCAGCTACACCGGGGAGCTGTTTTTT CASSLRAGSYTGELFF
TRBJ1-2 TRBV5-4 - - 15 TGTGCCAGCAGCTTGGGATTGGAGGGTAACTATGGCTACACCTTC CASSLGLEGNYGYTF
TRBJ2-2 TRBV13 TRBD2 - 17 TGTGCCAGCAGCACATATGGACTAGCGGGGGACACCGGGGAGCTGTTTTTT CASSTYGLAGDTGELFF
TRBJ1-3 TRBV19 TRBD1 - 18 TGTGCCAGTACCCTCGACAGGGGGCGAACCTACTCTGGAAACACCATATATTTT CASTLDRGRTYSGNTIYF
TRBJ2-2 TRBV7-8 - - 15 TGTGCCAGCAGCCGGGGGAGGCCTCCAACCGGGGAGCTGTTTTTT CASSRGRPPTGELFF
TRBJ1-6 TRBV4-3 - - 17 TGCGCCAGCAGCCAGTCCTTTACCAGCTCCTATAATTCACCCCTCCACTTT CASSQSFTSSYNSPLHF
TRBJ1-2 TRBV20-1 - - 17 TGCAGTGCTAGTCCCGAGCAGGGCAAAGTTCATAACTATGGCTACACCTTC CSASPEQGKVHNYGYTF
TRBJ2-7 TRBV5-4 TRBD1 - 14 TGTGCCAGCAGCTTGAACAGGGGGCGGTACGAGCAGTACTTC CASSLNRGRYEQYF
TRBJ2-7 TRBV7-9 - - 16 TGTGCCAGCAGCGGATCAGGATCCCGTTGGGCGTACGAGCAGTACTTC CASSGSGSRWAYEQYF
TRBJ1-1 TRBV7-2 TRBD1 - 13 TGTGCCAGCACTCAGGGGGTAAGGGAGGAAGCTTTCTTT CASTQGVREEAFF
TRBJ2-5 TRBV5-4 - - 13 TGTGCCAGCAGCGTTGGGAGTGAAGGAGCCCAGTACTTC CASSVGSEGAQYF
TRBJ2-5 TRBV9 TRBD2 - 17 TGTGCCAGCAGCGTAGGGACTAGCGGGGGGGCCATGGAGACCCAGTACTTC CASSVGTSGGAMETQYF
TRBJ1-6 TRBV3-1/TRBV3-2 - once 13 TGTGCCAGCAGCCAAGGAGGTGGGTCACCCCTCCACTTT CASSQGGGSPLHF
TRBJ1-1 TRBV13 - - 14 TGTGCCAGCAGCTCTGACAGAACTTACACTGAAGCTTTCTTT CASSSDRTYTEAFF
TRBJ1-2 TRBV29-1 - few 11 TGCAGCGTTGAAATTGGAGATGGCTACACCTTC CSVEIGDGYTF
TRBJ2-1 TRBV3-1/TRBV3-2 TRBD2 - 12 TGTGCCAGCGGGGAGGGGTGGGATGAGCAGTTCTTC CASGEGWDEQFF
TRBJ2-1 TRBV14 - - 16 TGTGCCAGCAGCCAAGATTTGGGCGTTTTTCGGAATGAGCAGTTCTTC CASSQDLGVFRNEQFF
TRBJ2-6 TRBV18 - - 17 TGTGTCAGCTCACCGGGGCCTAGACCCTCCGGGGCCAACGTCCTGACTTTC CVSSPGPRPSGANVLTF
TRBJ1-2 TRBV10-3 - - 14 TGTGCCATCCGGGAGGGGCGGGCTAACTATGGCTACACCTTC CAIREGRANYGYTF
TRBJ2-1 TRBV9 - once 14 TGTGCCAGCAGCGGAACGGGACTGAACAATGAGCAGTTCTTC CASSGTGLNNEQFF
TRBJ1-6 TRBV4-1 - - 17 TGCGCCAGCAGCCCAAGCCGGCAGGAGGGGAATAATTCACCCCTCCACTTT CASSPSRQEGNNSPLHF